This passage covers 28 T cell receptor beta chains from one sample sequenced in a study of blood T cell repertoires in COVID-19. Assay: immunoSEQ multiplex PCR; the TCRdb copy retains only in-frame clones and omits some. The sample shows roughly 200,000 clones, 80% to 90% of them seen only once. The material sequenced was peripheral blood. The receptors stem from a man aged 60 to 69 with acute or convalescent COVID-19.

The chain recombines TRBV2 with TRBJ2-7; the match to TRBD1 covers 8 bases. J gave up 7 bases and V 8 bases, and 7 bases lay outside the gene matches. Germline V gene lookup returns CDR1 SNHLY and CDR2 FYNNEI. The CDR3 loop spans 12 amino acids. The CDR3 DNA reads TGTGCCAGCTTGGCAGGGGGCAGGGAGCAGTACTTC. As protein: CASLAGGREQYF.

The chain employs TRBV2 and TRBJ1-2; 9 nucleotides line up with TRBD1. The CDR3 consists of 13 residues. Germline trimming cut 8 bases from V and 8 bases from J; bases unmatched to any gene: 9. CDR1 is SNHLY, CDR2 FYNNEI, per germline. The CDR3 reads CASSPGTGKGYTF. DNA for the CDR3: TGTGCCAGCTCTCCGGGGACAGGGAAGGGCTACACCTTC. Drawing the rest from reference TRBV2 and TRBJ1-2, the complete variable domain is EPEVTQTPSHQVTQMGQEVILRCVPISNHLYFYWYRQILGQKVEFLVSFYNNEISEKSEIFDDQFSVERPDGSNFTLKIRSTKLEDSAMYFCASSPGTGKGYTFGSGTRLTVV.

The chain joins TRBV30 to TRBJ2-7; possibly TRBD2 for D (5 bases). The CDR3 runs 11 residues. The V end lost 2 bases, the J end lost 6 bases, and 8 bases lay between the germline ends. Germline V CDR1 and CDR2: GTSNPN, SVGIG (reference sequence). CDR3 sequence: CAWSFGIEQYF. The CDR3 nucleotides are TGTGCCTGGAGTTTCGGGATCGAGCAGTACTTC.

V gene TRBV5-1 combines with J gene TRBJ2-2; unclear D gene. Germline V gives CDR1 SGHRS, CDR2 YFSETQ. This CDR3 is built from 14 residues. With 0 bases removed from V and 1 base from J, the gap between germline ends came to 4 bases. DNA of the CDR3: TGCGCCAGCAGCTTGGGACTGAACACCGGGGAGCTGTTTTTT. Protein product: CASSLGLNTGELFF. The whole variable domain, filled in from reference TRBV5-1 and TRBJ2-2, reads KAGVTQTPRYLIKTRGQQVTLSCSPISGHRSVSWYQQTPGQGLQFLFEYFSETQRNKGNFPGRFSGRQFSNSRSEMNVSTLELGDSALYLCASSLGLNTGELFFGEGSRLTVL.

V usage is TRBV27 and J usage is TRBJ1-6, with unresolved D. V gave up 6 bases and J gave up 8 bases, with 14 bases separating them. The V gene's germline CDR1 is MNHEY and CDR2 SMNVEV (reference sequence). The CDR3 runs to 14 residues. CDR3 residues: CASSRDIKYSPLHF. DNA for the CDR3: TGTGCCAGCAGCCGAGACATCAAGTATTCACCCCTCCACTTT.

The J gene is TRBJ2-1, the V gene TRBV21-1; the D call of TRBD2 is as the table states it, not checked on the DNA. TRBV21-1 is recorded as a pseudogene. This CDR3 region has 19 residues. CDR3 coding DNA: TGTGCCAGCAGCAAATTACTAGCGGACAACTTTAGCTCCTACAATGAGCAGTTCTTC. It yields the protein CASSKLLADNFSSYNEQFF.

The chain employs TRBV6-5 and TRBJ2-7, with a possible D match to TRBD2 (6 bases). Trimming removed 6 bases at V and 3 bases at J, with 15 bases between. The length of the CDR3 is 14 residues. The V gene's germline CDR1 is MNHEY and CDR2 SVGAGI. The CDR3 DNA reads as TGTGCCAGCAGGACCTCCGGGACTTACTACGAGCAGTACTTC. Translation gives CASRTSGTYYEQYF.

CDR3 sequence: CASSQTTNYGYTF. CDR3 in DNA: TGTGCCAGCAGCCAAACAACGAACTATGGCTACACCTTC. The chain joins TRBV6-5 to TRBJ1-2; the D is unclear. The CDR3 covers 13 residues. Trimming stripped 6 bases from V and 2 bases from J, with 10 bases between. Germline-derived CDR1 and CDR2 are MNHEY and SVGAGI.

The chain uses TRBV7-2 and TRBJ1-4; D possibly corresponds to TRBD1 (6 bases). From germline, CDR1 is SGHTA and CDR2 FQGNSA. CDR3 length: 17 residues. V was pared by 5 bases and J by 7 bases, with 23 bases between. The CDR3 sequence: CASSRGTGTRFSEKLFF. Written as DNA, the CDR3 is TGTGCCAGCAGCCGTGGGACGGGGACAAGATTTTCTGAAAAACTGTTTTTT.

Written as DNA, the CDR3 is TGTGCCAGCAGTCCGACAGGGTTGAGAACTGAAGCTTTCTTT. Protein product: CASSPTGLRTEAFF. V usage is TRBV2 and J usage is TRBJ1-1; TRBD1 aligns across 7 bases. The CDR3 is 14 residues long. Trimming at V came to 5 bases and at J to 5 bases, leaving 8 bases not matched to a gene. Looked up from germline, CDR1 is SNHLY and CDR2 is FYNNEI.

The chain is built from TRBV27 and TRBJ1-2; 9 bases are a match to TRBD1. This CDR3 spans 15 amino acids. The V segment lost 5 bases and the J segment 2 bases; nucleotides outside the gene matches: 6. Germline-derived CDR1 and CDR2 are MNHEY and SMNVEV (reference sequence). CDR3 sequence (DNA): TGTGCCAGCAGTCCTGGGACAGGGTGGAACTATGGCTACACCTTC. Translated: CASSPGTGWNYGYTF.

The chain joins TRBV27 to TRBJ2-7; D not certain. Germline V gives CDR1 MNHEY, CDR2 SMNVEV (reference sequence). CDR3 length equals 13 residues. V shed 0 bases and J shed 5 bases, with 8 bases lying between them. The DNA of the CDR3 is TGTGCCAGCAGTTTATCCAGGAACGACGAGCAGTACTTC. Protein: CASSLSRNDEQYF.

V and J are TRBV5-1 and TRBJ2-2, with TRBD1 matching over 9 bases. Germline trimming cut 0 bases from V and 1 base from J; bases unmatched to any gene: 1. The CDR3 length is 16 residues. Germline CDR1 reads SGHRS; CDR2 reads YFSETQ. The CDR3: CASSLAGQGNTGELFF. Written as DNA, the CDR3 is TGCGCCAGCAGCTTGGCGGGACAGGGGAACACCGGGGAGCTGTTTTTT.

About this clone itself: One junction end does not reproduce the germline sequence, and a read error may be involved. This chain links TRBV11-3 with TRBJ2-2; D possibly corresponds to TRBD1 (6 bases). CDR3 length: 18 amino acids. The V gene's germline CDR1 is SGHNT and CDR2 YENEEA. CDR3 region: CASSVETGTQTNTGELFF. The CDR3, as DNA: TGTGCCAGCAGCGTAGAAACCGGGACACAAACGAACACCGGGGAGCTGTTTTTT. The entire variable domain, with the rest obtained from reference TRBV11-3 and TRBJ2-2, is as follows: EAGVVQSPRYKIIEKKQPVAFWCNPISGHNTLYWYLQNLGQGPELLIRYENEEAVDDSQLPKDRFSAERLKGVDSTLKIQPAELGDSAVYLCASSVETGTQTNTGELFFGEGSRLTVL.

The genes are TRBV5-4 and TRBJ1-6; 7 nucleotides line up with TRBD1. The CDR3 is made up of 15 amino acids. Germline V gene lookup returns CDR1 SGHNT and CDR2 YYREEE (reference sequence). J gave up 5 bases and V 0 bases, and 2 bases lay outside the gene matches. The DNA for the CDR3 is TGTGCCAGCAGCTTGGGACAGGGAAATAATTCACCCCTCCACTTT. It encodes CASSLGQGNNSPLHF.

This clone was observed a single time. No conserved phenylalanine or tryptophan is present at the end of the CDR3, so a read error is the likely explanation. Because the CDR3's place on the DNA is in doubt, the DNA is left out and the CDR3 is given as listed by TCRdb. The CDR3 sequence: CASSPRFS. V is TRBV18 and J is TRBJ2-7; no DNA check was done on the table's D call, TRBD1. Germline CDR1 reads KGHSH; CDR2 reads LQKENI. The CDR3 totals 8 residues, both ends included.

This chain joins TRBV6-1 and TRBJ2-3, with D possibly matching TRBD2 (6 bases). CDR3 length: 15 residues. The germline gives CDR1 MNHNS, CDR2 SASEGT. V dropped 3 bases and J dropped 7 bases, with 17 bases sitting between them. CDR3 in DNA: TGTGCCAGCAGTGAGGGAGCGGGCCGGCGCTATACGCAGTATTTT. This encodes CASSEGAGRRYTQYF.

The chain joins TRBV7-2 to TRBJ2-1; the match to TRBD2 covers 13 bases. The CDR3 has 16 residues. Trimming took 4 bases from V and 4 from J; bases not matched to a gene: 4. The germline V gene encodes CDR1 SGHTA and CDR2 FQGNSA. The CDR3 is CASSSGLAGVYNEQFF. CDR3 in DNA: TGTGCCAGCAGCTCAGGACTAGCGGGGGTATACAATGAGCAGTTCTTC.

The rearrangement joins TRBV24-1 to TRBJ2-1, with 9 bases matching TRBD1. CDR3 length equals 14 residues. Germline lookup yields CDR1 KGHDR and CDR2 SFDVKD. V dropped 6 bases and J dropped 5; count of bases not matched to a gene: 4. The CDR3 is CATSPGQGHNEQFF. As DNA, the CDR3 is TGTGCCACCAGTCCGGGACAGGGACACAATGAGCAGTTCTTC.

For the CDR3, the DNA is TGTGCCAGCAGCCAAGTCGCAGGGCCCTATGGCTACACCTTC. Its translation: CASSQVAGPYGYTF. The chain couples TRBV3-1 (or the pseudogene TRBV3-2) to TRBJ1-2, with D possibly being TRBD1 (5 bases). This CDR3 is 14 amino acids long. With 1 base removed from V and 4 bases from J, the gap between germline ends came to 10 bases. Germline V gives CDR1 LGHDT, CDR2 YNNKEL (reference sequence).

This clone was seen just once. The chain recombines TRBV10-3 with TRBJ1-1; the match to TRBD1 covers 8 bases. V was pared by 6 bases and J by 8 bases, with 5 bases of the junction left unmatched. The germline V gene has CDR1 ENHRY and CDR2 SYGVKD. The CDR3 consists of 12 residues. DNA for the CDR3: TGTGCCATCAGCCATGGGGACAGGGAAGCTTTCTTT. Translation: CAISHGDREAFF.

The chain joins TRBV2 to TRBJ1-3; no definite D call. Germline V lookup: CDR1 SNHLY, CDR2 FYNNEI. The germline V and J ends were trimmed by 1 base and 0 bases, with 7 bases remaining between them. This CDR3 spans 15 amino acids. CDR3 loop: CASSEDHNSGNTIYF. DNA of the CDR3: TGTGCCAGCAGTGAAGACCACAACTCTGGAAACACCATATATTTT.

The rearrangement links TRBV5-1 to TRBJ2-2, with D perhaps TRBD2 (6 bases). The CDR3 is 15 residues long. V was shortened by 0 bases and J by 7 bases, with 13 bases between the two germline ends. Germline CDR1 is SGHRS and CDR2 is YFSETQ. The CDR3 reads CASSLAGGEVGELFF. The CDR3 coding sequence is TGCGCCAGCAGCTTGGCCGGAGGGGAGGTCGGGGAGCTGTTTTTT.

The chain has TRBV9 and TRBJ2-7; D not resolved. CDR3 length: 15 residues. Germline CDR1 reads SGDLS; CDR2 reads YYNGEE. V was cut by 0 bases and J by 2 bases, with 12 bases left in between. Written as DNA, the CDR3 is TGTGCCAGCAGCGTAGACCCGGGTTCAACCTACGAGCAGTACTTC. It yields the protein CASSVDPGSTYEQYF.

The rearrangement uses TRBV19 and TRBJ2-2; weak D call: TRBD1 (5 bases). The CDR3 covers 14 residues. Trimming left V 4 bases short and J 4 bases short, with 10 bases between. The germline V gene has CDR1 LNHDA and CDR2 SQIVND (reference sequence). CDR3 protein: CASSSQGGTGELFF. The CDR3 region has the DNA TGTGCCAGTAGTAGCCAGGGTGGCACCGGGGAGCTGTTTTTT.

This clone came up a few times. V is TRBV19 and J is TRBJ1-5, with D perhaps matching TRBD1 (5 bases). The CDR3 spans 15 residues. Trimming cost V 5 bases and J 6 bases, with 17 bases left between them. Germline V gene data show CDR1 as LNHDA and CDR2 as SQIVND (reference sequence). The CDR3 reads CASSPAVGAVQPQHF. The CDR3 DNA is TGTGCCAGTAGTCCTGCGGTTGGGGCGGTTCAGCCCCAGCATTTT.

The genes are TRBV12-3 or TRBV12-4 and TRBJ1-3; 9 nucleotides agree with TRBD1. The length of the CDR3 is 13 residues. The ends lost 5 bases at V and 6 bases at J; junction bases unmatched: 2. The CDR3 DNA follows: TGTGCCAGCAGTCGACAGGGGGAAAACACCATATATTTT. It codes for CASSRQGENTIYF.

The V gene is TRBV11-2, the J gene TRBJ2-7, with 9 bases lining up with TRBD1. V lost 0 bases, J lost 4 bases, and 7 bases stayed unmatched. The length of the CDR3 is 16 residues. Germline V gene lookup returns CDR1 SGHAT and CDR2 FQNNGV. The CDR3 loop is CASSLEGTGPQYEQYF. In DNA, the CDR3 is TGTGCCAGCAGCTTAGAAGGGACAGGGCCCCAATACGAGCAGTACTTC.